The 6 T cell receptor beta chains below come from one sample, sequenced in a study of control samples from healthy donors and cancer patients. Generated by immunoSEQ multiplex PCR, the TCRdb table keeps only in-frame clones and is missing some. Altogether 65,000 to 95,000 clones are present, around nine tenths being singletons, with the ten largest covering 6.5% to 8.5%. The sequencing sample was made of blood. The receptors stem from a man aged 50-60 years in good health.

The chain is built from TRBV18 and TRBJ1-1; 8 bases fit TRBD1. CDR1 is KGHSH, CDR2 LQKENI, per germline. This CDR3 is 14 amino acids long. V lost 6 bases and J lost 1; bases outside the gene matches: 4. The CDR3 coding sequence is TGTGCCAGCTCCCAGGGGGCCGCGAACACTGAAGCTTTCTTT. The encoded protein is CASSQGAANTEAFF.

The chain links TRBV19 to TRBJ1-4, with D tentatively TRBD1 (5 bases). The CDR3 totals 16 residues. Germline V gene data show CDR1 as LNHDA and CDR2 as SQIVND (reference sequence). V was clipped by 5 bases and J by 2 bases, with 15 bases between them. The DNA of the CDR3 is TGTGCCAGTAGTCCCGGAATGGGGACTACTAATGAAAAACTGTTTTTT. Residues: CASSPGMGTTNEKLFF.

The CDR3 loop reads CASSPGHYTGELFF. The CDR3 region has the DNA TGTGCCAGCAGCCCGGGACACTACACCGGGGAGCTGTTTTTT. The chain joins TRBV5-6 to TRBJ2-2; D may be TRBD1 (6 bases). The CDR3 has 14 amino acids. V dropped 4 bases and J dropped 3 bases, with 10 bases sitting between them. Per germline, CDR1 SGHDT and CDR2 YYEEEE. The full variable domain, in which reference TRBV5-6 and TRBJ2-2 provide the parts outside the CDR3, is DAGVTQSPTHLIKTRGQQVTLRCSPKSGHDTVSWYQQALGQGPQFIFQYYEEEERQRGNFPDRFSGHQFPNYSSELNVNALLLGDSALYLCASSPGHYTGELFFGEGSRLTVL.

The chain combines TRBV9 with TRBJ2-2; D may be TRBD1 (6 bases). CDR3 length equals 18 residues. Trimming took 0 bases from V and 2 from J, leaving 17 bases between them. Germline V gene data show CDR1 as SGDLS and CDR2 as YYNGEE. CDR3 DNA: TGTGCCAGCAGCGTAGGCCCGGGAAGGGGGTATAACACCGGGGAGCTGTTTTTT. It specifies CASSVGPGRGYNTGELFF. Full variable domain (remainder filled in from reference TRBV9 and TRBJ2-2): DSGVTQTPKHLITATGQRVTLRCSPRSGDLSVYWYQQSLDQGLQFLIQYYNGEERAKGNILERFSAQQFPDLHSELNLSSLELGDSALYFCASSVGPGRGYNTGELFFGEGSRLTVL.

For the CDR3, the DNA is TGTGCCAGCAGCTCCTATACTCTAAGCTATGGCTACACCTTC. Protein product: CASSSYTLSYGYTF. V usage is TRBV7-2 and J usage is TRBJ1-2; D call uncertain. Germline V lookup: CDR1 SGHTA, CDR2 FQGNSA. V lost 4 bases to trimming and J lost 4 bases, with 13 bases between them. The CDR3 consists of 14 residues.

CDR3 DNA sequence: TGTGCCAGCGGAAGTGACCCCGGCCCCTACGAGCAGTACTTC. Its protein is CASGSDPGPYEQYF. This chain links TRBV6-5 with TRBJ2-7; D is unclear. V lost 8 bases to trimming and J lost 2 bases, with 16 bases between them. The CDR3 totals 14 residues. Germline V gene data show CDR1 as MNHEY and CDR2 as SVGAGI.